This is a list of T cell receptor beta chains from one sample in a study of graft-versus-host responses after intestinal transplantation. The assay was immunoSEQ multiplex PCR, and TCRdb's table has in-frame clones only and misses some. The table includes around 20,000 clones, approximately 92% detected once. The specimen was PBMCs, collected 262 days after intestinal transplant. The receptors come from a human patient who received an intestinal transplant, so some T cells may come from the graft donor. The CDR3 runs from the conserved cysteine through the conserved F or W. A D gene is named only where the DNA matches it firmly. Size tells how often a clone was seen (once, few, many) or the class of an expanded clone, and some rows leave it out.

clone_size: NA
v_call: TRBV30
d_call: NA
j_call: TRBJ2-4
cdr3_aa: CAWSESGVNIQYF
cdr3_nt: TGTGCCTGGAGTGAAAGTGGGGTAAACATTCAGTACTTC

clone_size: once
v_call: TRBV5-4
d_call: TRBD2
j_call: TRBJ2-3
cdr3_aa: CASSLLPELAGGDDTQYF
cdr3_nt: TGTGCCAGCAGTTTGTTGCCGGAACTAGCGGGAGGTGACGATACGCAGTATTTT

clone_size: NA
v_call: TRBV27
d_call: NA
j_call: TRBJ2-7
cdr3_aa: CASSPTRYYEQYF
cdr3_nt: TGTGCCAGCAGTCCGACAAGGTACTACGAGCAGTACTTC

clone_size: once
v_call: TRBV6-6
d_call: TRBD1
j_call: TRBJ1-1
cdr3_aa: CASSFTGQGNTEAFF
cdr3_nt: TGTGCCAGCAGCTTCACCGGACAGGGGAACACTGAAGCTTTCTTT

clone_size: NA
v_call: TRBV6-6
d_call: NA
j_call: TRBJ2-5
cdr3_aa: CASTAGQQETQYF
cdr3_nt: TGTGCCAGCACCGCGGGACAGCAAGAGACCCAGTACTTC

clone_size: NA
v_call: TRBV7-2
d_call: NA
j_call: TRBJ1-4
cdr3_aa: CASSLGRGRRNNEKLFF
cdr3_nt: TGTGCCAGCAGCTTAGGACGGGGGAGACGGAATAATGAAAAACTGTTTTTT

clone_size: NA
v_call: TRBV27
d_call: NA
j_call: TRBJ2-1
cdr3_aa: CASSFFGDYNEQFF
cdr3_nt: TGTGCCAGCAGTTTTTTCGGGGACTACAATGAGCAGTTCTTC

clone_size: NA
v_call: TRBV9
d_call: TRBD2
j_call: TRBJ2-3
cdr3_aa: CASSPSGTTDTQYF
cdr3_nt: TGTGCCAGCAGCCCAAGTGGGACTACGGATACGCAGTATTTT

clone_size: few
v_call: TRBV5-1
d_call: NA
j_call: TRBJ2-7
cdr3_aa: CASSFNQDTSYEQYF
cdr3_nt: TGCGCCAGCAGCTTCAACCAGGACACCTCCTACGAGCAGTACTTC

clone_size: NA
v_call: TRBV30
d_call: TRBD1
j_call: TRBJ1-3
cdr3_aa: CAWSEGQVGNTIYF
cdr3_nt: TGTGCCTGGAGTGAAGGACAGGTTGGAAACACCATATATTTT

clone_size: once
v_call: TRBV6-6
d_call: NA
j_call: TRBJ1-2
cdr3_aa: CASSYSRVASYGYTF
cdr3_nt: TGTGCCAGCAGTTACTCACGGGTTGCATCCTATGGCTACACCTTC

clone_size: NA
v_call: TRBV6-6
d_call: NA
j_call: TRBJ1-2
cdr3_aa: CASSLDRDYGYTF
cdr3_nt: TGTGCCAGCAGTCTCGATCGGGACTATGGCTACACCTTC

clone_size: NA
v_call: TRBV5-6
d_call: NA
j_call: TRBJ1-2
cdr3_aa: CASSPGPAGYTF
cdr3_nt: TGTGCCAGCAGCCCTGGACCTGCTGGCTACACCTTC

clone_size: NA
v_call: TRBV7-6
d_call: NA
j_call: TRBJ2-5
cdr3_aa: CASSSSPQLGSETQYF
cdr3_nt: TGTGCCAGCAGCTCGTCGCCGCAGCTTGGGTCTGAGACCCAGTACTTC

clone_size: NA
v_call: TRBV7-9
d_call: NA
j_call: TRBJ1-5
cdr3_aa: CASSLGGQPQHF
cdr3_nt: TGTGCCAGCAGCTTAGGGGGACAGCCCCAGCATTTT

clone_size: NA
v_call: TRBV7-9
d_call: NA
j_call: TRBJ1-1
cdr3_aa: CASSLGVPGRRMNTEAFF
cdr3_nt: TGTGCCAGCAGCTTAGGGGTCCCGGGGAGGAGGATGAACACTGAAGCTTTCTTT

clone_size: NA
v_call: TRBV4-2
d_call: NA
j_call: TRBJ1-5
cdr3_aa: CASSQDGDSNQPQHF
cdr3_nt: TGTGCCAGCAGCCAAGACGGAGATAGCAATCAGCCCCAGCATTTT

clone_size: NA
v_call: TRBV10-2
d_call: NA
j_call: TRBJ2-1
cdr3_aa: CASTLGRNEQFF
cdr3_nt: TGCGCCAGCACCCTTGGCCGGAATGAGCAGTTCTTC

clone_size: NA
v_call: TRBV6-6
d_call: NA
j_call: TRBJ2-7
cdr3_aa: CASSLAGNYYEQYF
cdr3_nt: TGTGCCAGCAGCTTAGCCGGAAACTACTACGAGCAGTACTTC

clone_size: NA
v_call: TRBV19
d_call: TRBD2
j_call: TRBJ2-2
cdr3_aa: CASSIGVGTSLTTGELFF
cdr3_nt: TGTGCCAGTAGTATAGGAGTAGGGACTAGCCTTACCACCGGGGAGCTGTTTTTT

clone_size: NA
v_call: TRBV6-1
d_call: NA
j_call: TRBJ1-4
cdr3_aa: CASSEHGAGEKLFF
cdr3_nt: TGTGCCAGCAGTGAACATGGGGCCGGTGAAAAACTGTTTTTT

clone_size: NA
v_call: TRBV28
d_call: NA
j_call: TRBJ1-5
cdr3_aa: CASARPAGEVGQPQHF
cdr3_nt: TGTGCCAGCGCTCGTCCGGCAGGGGAAGTTGGTCAGCCCCAGCATTTT

clone_size: NA
v_call: TRBV11-3
d_call: TRBD2
j_call: TRBJ2-1
cdr3_aa: CASSLATSGDNEQFF
cdr3_nt: TGTGCCAGCAGCTTAGCAACTAGCGGGGACAATGAGCAGTTCTTC

clone_size: NA
v_call: TRBV7-2
d_call: NA
j_call: TRBJ2-4
cdr3_aa: CADPKNIQYF
cdr3_nt: TGTGCCGACCCCAAAAACATTCAGTACTTC

clone_size: NA
v_call: TRBV29-1
d_call: NA
j_call: TRBJ2-2
cdr3_aa: CSVERGYFGELFF
cdr3_nt: TGCAGCGTTGAAAGGGGTTATTTCGGGGAGCTGTTTTTT

clone_size: NA
v_call: TRBV9
d_call: TRBD2
j_call: TRBJ2-5
cdr3_aa: CASSLPGEGETQYF
cdr3_nt: TGTGCCAGCAGCTTACCCGGGGAGGGGGAGACCCAGTACTTC

clone_size: NA
v_call: TRBV29-1
d_call: NA
j_call: TRBJ2-4
cdr3_aa: CSVESRERDIQYF
cdr3_nt: TGCAGCGTTGAGTCTAGGGAGCGGGACATTCAGTACTTC

clone_size: NA
v_call: TRBV27
d_call: NA
j_call: TRBJ2-7
cdr3_aa: CASSLSSPGDEQYF
cdr3_nt: TGTGCCAGCAGTTTATCCTCCCCAGGGGACGAGCAGTACTTC

clone_size: NA
v_call: TRBV28
d_call: TRBD2
j_call: TRBJ2-2
cdr3_aa: CASSVAGGPRGTGELFF
cdr3_nt: TGTGCCAGCAGTGTGGCGGGAGGGCCGCGGGGCACCGGGGAGCTGTTTTTT

clone_size: NA
v_call: TRBV4-1
d_call: TRBD2
j_call: TRBJ2-3
cdr3_aa: CASGQGWVAGDTADTQYF
cdr3_nt: TGCGCCAGCGGCCAAGGATGGGTAGCGGGAGATACCGCAGATACGCAGTATTTT

clone_size: NA
v_call: TRBV5-6
d_call: NA
j_call: TRBJ1-1
cdr3_aa: CASSFPSGGDEAFF
cdr3_nt: TGTGCCAGCAGTTTCCCGAGCGGGGGGGATGAAGCTTTCTTT

clone_size: once
v_call: TRBV9
d_call: TRBD1
j_call: TRBJ1-2
cdr3_aa: CASSVLDRGGYTF
cdr3_nt: TGTGCCAGCAGCGTACTCGACAGGGGCGGCTACACCTTC

clone_size: NA
v_call: TRBV15
d_call: NA
j_call: TRBJ2-1
cdr3_aa: CATSRDRGPKFF
cdr3_nt: TGTGCCACCAGCAGAGATCGGGGTCCTAAGTTCTTC

clone_size: NA
v_call: TRBV9
d_call: NA
j_call: TRBJ1-3
cdr3_aa: CASSVDLRGNTIYF
cdr3_nt: TGTGCCAGCAGCGTAGATTTGCGTGGAAACACCATATATTTT

clone_size: NA
v_call: TRBV7-2
d_call: NA
j_call: TRBJ2-1
cdr3_aa: CASSRPGDPRWNEQFF
cdr3_nt: TGTGCCAGCAGCCGACCCGGGGACCCACGGTGGAATGAGCAGTTCTTC

clone_size: NA
v_call: TRBV5-8
d_call: NA
j_call: TRBJ1-5
cdr3_aa: CASSSQHSNQPQHF
cdr3_nt: TGTGCCAGCAGCTCACAGCATAGCAATCAGCCCCAGCATTTT

clone_size: NA
v_call: TRBV9
d_call: NA
j_call: TRBJ1-2
cdr3_aa: CASSYQTANYGYTF
cdr3_nt: TGTGCCAGCTCCTACCAGACAGCTAACTATGGCTACACCTTC

clone_size: NA
v_call: TRBV6-6
d_call: NA
j_call: TRBJ2-7
cdr3_aa: CASHGGSSYEQYF
cdr3_nt: TGTGCCAGTCACGGGGGTAGCTCCTACGAGCAGTACTTC

clone_size: NA
v_call: TRBV7-9
d_call: TRBD1
j_call: TRBJ1-1
cdr3_aa: CASSPLGQGASEAFF
cdr3_nt: TGTGCCAGCAGCCCCCTCGGACAGGGGGCCTCTGAAGCTTTCTTT

clone_size: once
v_call: TRBV6-1
d_call: NA
j_call: TRBJ2-7
cdr3_aa: CASMGAGLEQYF
cdr3_nt: TGTGCCAGCATGGGGGCAGGGCTCGAGCAGTACTTC

clone_size: NA
v_call: TRBV28
d_call: NA
j_call: TRBJ2-5
cdr3_aa: CASSPRGALGETQYF
cdr3_nt: TGTGCCAGCAGTCCCAGGGGGGCCTTAGGAGAGACCCAGTACTTC

clone_size: NA
v_call: TRBV6-5
d_call: NA
j_call: TRBJ2-7
cdr3_aa: CATTRDTSYEQYF
cdr3_nt: TGTGCCACCACTCGGGACACTTCCTACGAGCAGTACTTC

clone_size: NA
v_call: TRBV5-5
d_call: NA
j_call: TRBJ2-7
cdr3_aa: CASSLFHEQYF
cdr3_nt: TGTGCCAGCAGCTTGTTTCACGAGCAGTACTTC

clone_size: NA
v_call: TRBV18
d_call: NA
j_call: TRBJ2-7
cdr3_aa: CASTPIRGTPYEQYF
cdr3_nt: TGTGCCAGCACCCCTATACGTGGGACCCCCTACGAGCAGTACTTC

clone_size: NA
v_call: TRBV6-5
d_call: NA
j_call: TRBJ2-1
cdr3_aa: CASGVANPYYNEQFF
cdr3_nt: TGTGCCAGCGGGGTAGCGAACCCGTATTACAATGAGCAGTTCTTC